Listed here is a single TCR beta chain. Its specificity is not known. This CDR3 fails to terminate in the conserved phenylalanine or tryptophan, so it likely reflects a read error. It is unclear where the CDR3 begins or ends on the DNA, so no DNA is shown, and the CDR3 is as TCRdb lists it. From germline, CDR1 is MRHNA and CDR2 SNTAGT. Termini included, the CDR3 measures 8 amino acids. The sample belongs to a study of cytomegalovirus exposure and HLA in healthy donors. PCR was performed using 60 Vbeta and 13 Jbeta primers. The protocol was immunoSEQ multiplex PCR, while the TCRdb copy is restricted to in-frame clones and leaves out a portion. The data show about 200,000 clones, more than 75% seen once. Notes on the study in general: A link between a missense DCLRE1C variant and TCR beta V- and J-gene trimming emerged from a later analysis. Analyzed later, most CMV-associated TCR beta chains appeared HLA-restricted.

Sequencing was performed on PBMCs. The receptor was derived from a man in his forties in good health and CMV-seropositive. This chain joins TRBV6-4 and TRBJ1-5. The CDR3 protein is CASSDPPL.